These T cell receptor beta chains were read from a single sample in a study of blood T cell repertoires in COVID-19. Generated by immunoSEQ multiplex PCR, the TCRdb table keeps only in-frame clones and is missing some. There are a few hundred thousand clones in the sample; around 80% occur only once, and 15% to 20% lies in the top ten. Sequenced material: peripheral blood. These TCRs come from an elderly woman with active or convalescent COVID-19. Each CDR3 is given with its conserved first and last residue. Each record gives: V gene, CDR3 protein.

v_call: TRBV11-1; cdr3_aa: CASSPRGRGRAFF
v_call: TRBV18; cdr3_aa: CASSSNRGGTEAFF
v_call: TRBV6-5; cdr3_aa: CASSYLQNNEQFF
v_call: TRBV29-1; cdr3_aa: CSVAKGPNEKLFF
v_call: TRBV5-1; cdr3_aa: CASSQGMGGFQETQYF
v_call: TRBV18; cdr3_aa: CASSPPGGGEGYEQYF
v_call: TRBV9; cdr3_aa: CASSVDSTDTQYF
v_call: TRBV27; cdr3_aa: CASRGDRKNTGELFF
v_call: TRBV27; cdr3_aa: CASSPPRGTGLSEKLFF
v_call: TRBV18; cdr3_aa: CASSLNRGDTEAFF
v_call: TRBV5-1; cdr3_aa: CASSSQSQGYSGNTIYF
v_call: TRBV30; cdr3_aa: CAWSPPTLSGRAGPGEQYF
v_call: TRBV27; cdr3_aa: CASSSTGGLTGELFF
v_call: TRBV7-9; cdr3_aa: CASSRTGAQWGYTF
v_call: TRBV18; cdr3_aa: CASSPSGVGTSYEQYF
v_call: TRBV28; cdr3_aa: CASSQYRGGTEAFF
v_call: TRBV5-1; cdr3_aa: CASSPTGTRLNEQFF
v_call: TRBV19; cdr3_aa: CASSSQGFQPQHF
v_call: TRBV7-9; cdr3_aa: CASSLAGAQYF
v_call: TRBV6-1; cdr3_aa: CASSEALVGLVGNTIYF
v_call: TRBV11-3; cdr3_aa: CASSPRQGLAAGELFF
v_call: TRBV29-1; cdr3_aa: CSVRVSGNTIYF
v_call: TRBV18; cdr3_aa: CASSLRTDPTGNEQFF
v_call: TRBV19; cdr3_aa: CASSPGAPGLGGYTF
v_call: TRBV15; cdr3_aa: CATSRRGLAGGTNTGELFF
v_call: TRBV6-5; cdr3_aa: CASSYGGVGEKLFF
v_call: TRBV9; cdr3_aa: CASSVDSETQYF
v_call: TRBV6-5; cdr3_aa: CASSNRGGNYGYTF
v_call: TRBV9; cdr3_aa: CASSITGRGENEKLFF
v_call: TRBV6-5; cdr3_aa: CASSYSQSSGNTIYF
v_call: TRBV19; cdr3_aa: CASSTPPRGKDYGYTF
v_call: TRBV6-2/TRBV6-3; cdr3_aa: CASSYGAPPYEQYF
v_call: TRBV5-1; cdr3_aa: CASSLGQENTGELFF
v_call: TRBV27; cdr3_aa: CATQGDQETQYF
v_call: TRBV10-2; cdr3_aa: CASVEGRSREQFF
v_call: TRBV5-6; cdr3_aa: CASSRAGGQITSNSPLHF
v_call: TRBV9; cdr3_aa: CASSPRQGLDPLHF
v_call: TRBV5-6; cdr3_aa: CASSWGTGMNEKLFF
v_call: TRBV14; cdr3_aa: CASSHRGGPGIPEAFF
v_call: TRBV7-9; cdr3_aa: CASSRGGGTEAFF
v_call: TRBV5-1; cdr3_aa: CASSLEGGNQPQHF
v_call: TRBV6-2/TRBV6-3; cdr3_aa: CASSRDRVNTGELFF
v_call: TRBV6-2/TRBV6-3; cdr3_aa: CASSYGGLNTEAFF
v_call: TRBV4-1; cdr3_aa: CASSLRLSNEQFF
v_call: TRBV30; cdr3_aa: CAYQIQGISNQPQHF
v_call: TRBV3-1/TRBV3-2; cdr3_aa: CASSQARTEQYF
v_call: TRBV14; cdr3_aa: CASSRRGPTDTQYF
v_call: TRBV7-8; cdr3_aa: CASSARRQGSEAFF
v_call: TRBV27; cdr3_aa: CASRTSGSSYEQYF
v_call: TRBV7-9; cdr3_aa: CASSSIRGGYGYTF
v_call: TRBV7-2; cdr3_aa: CASSLDIGTGSYEQYF
v_call: TRBV2; cdr3_aa: CASSSDSISTGELFF
v_call: TRBV5-1; cdr3_aa: CASSRGPGTEETQYF
v_call: TRBV27; cdr3_aa: CASSPLGTIYEQYF
v_call: TRBV5-4; cdr3_aa: CASSSTRAGGGETQYF
v_call: TRBV9; cdr3_aa: CASSVDFRPGLAESTDTQYF